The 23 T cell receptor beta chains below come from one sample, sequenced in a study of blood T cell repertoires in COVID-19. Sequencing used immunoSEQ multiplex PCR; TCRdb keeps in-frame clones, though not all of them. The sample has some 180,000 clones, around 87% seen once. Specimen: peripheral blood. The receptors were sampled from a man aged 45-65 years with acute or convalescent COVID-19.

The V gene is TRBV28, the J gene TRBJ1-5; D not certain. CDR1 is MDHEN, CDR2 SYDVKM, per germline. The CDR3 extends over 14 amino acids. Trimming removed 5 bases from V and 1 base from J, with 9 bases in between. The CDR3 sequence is CASSLLLSNQPQHF. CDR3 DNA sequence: TGTGCCAGCAGTCTCCTATTAAGCAATCAGCCCCAGCATTTT.

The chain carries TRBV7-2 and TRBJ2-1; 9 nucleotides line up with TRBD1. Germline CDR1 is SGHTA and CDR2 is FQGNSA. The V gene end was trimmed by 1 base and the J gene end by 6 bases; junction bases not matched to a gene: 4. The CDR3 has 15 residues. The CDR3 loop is CASSLGTGVFNEQFF. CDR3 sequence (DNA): TGTGCCAGCAGCTTAGGGACAGGGGTTTTCAATGAGCAGTTCTTC.

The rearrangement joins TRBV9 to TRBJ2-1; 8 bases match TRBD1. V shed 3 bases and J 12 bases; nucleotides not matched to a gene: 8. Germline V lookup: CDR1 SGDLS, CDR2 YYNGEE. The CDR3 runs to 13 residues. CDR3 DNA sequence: TGTGCCAGCAGCGCCCCGGAGGGGACAGGGCAGTTCTTC. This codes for CASSAPEGTGQFF.

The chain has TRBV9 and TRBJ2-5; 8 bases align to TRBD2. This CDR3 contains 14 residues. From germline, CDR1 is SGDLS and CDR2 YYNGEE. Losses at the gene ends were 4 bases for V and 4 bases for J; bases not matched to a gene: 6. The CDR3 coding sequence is TGTGCCAGCAGCCTCGGGGGGGGGCTAGAGACCCAGTACTTC. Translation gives CASSLGGGLETQYF.

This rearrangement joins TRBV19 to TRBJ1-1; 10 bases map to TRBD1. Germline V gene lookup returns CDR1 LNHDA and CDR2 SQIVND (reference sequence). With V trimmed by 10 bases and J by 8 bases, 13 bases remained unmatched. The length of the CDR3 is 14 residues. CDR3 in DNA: TGTGCCACCAAAGAAGACAGGGGGCCAAGGGAAGCTTTCTTT. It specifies CATKEDRGPREAFF.

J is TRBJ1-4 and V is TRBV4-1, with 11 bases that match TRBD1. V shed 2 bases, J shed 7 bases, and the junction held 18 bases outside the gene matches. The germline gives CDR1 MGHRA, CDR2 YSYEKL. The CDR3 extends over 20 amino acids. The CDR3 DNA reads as TGCGCCAGCAGCCAATCACCCGGACAGGGGGCTCCCTCGAAGGGTGAAAAACTGTTTTTT. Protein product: CASSQSPGQGAPSKGEKLFF.

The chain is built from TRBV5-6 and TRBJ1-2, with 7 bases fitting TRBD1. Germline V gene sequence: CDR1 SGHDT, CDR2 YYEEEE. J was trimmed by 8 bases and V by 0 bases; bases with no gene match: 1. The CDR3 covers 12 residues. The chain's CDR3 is CASSLGTGGYTF. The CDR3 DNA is TGTGCCAGCAGCTTGGGGACAGGCGGCTACACCTTC. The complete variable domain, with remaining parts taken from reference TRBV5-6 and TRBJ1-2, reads DAGVTQSPTHLIKTRGQQVTLRCSPKSGHDTVSWYQQALGQGPQFIFQYYEEEERQRGNFPDRFSGHQFPNYSSELNVNALLLGDSALYLCASSLGTGGYTFGSGTRLTVV.

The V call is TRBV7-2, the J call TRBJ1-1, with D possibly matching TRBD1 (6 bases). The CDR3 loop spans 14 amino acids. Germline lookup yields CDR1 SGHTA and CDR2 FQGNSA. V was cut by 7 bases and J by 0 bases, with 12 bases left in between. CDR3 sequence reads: CASKPGQMNTEAFF. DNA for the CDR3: TGTGCCAGCAAGCCGGGACAAATGAACACTGAAGCTTTCTTT.

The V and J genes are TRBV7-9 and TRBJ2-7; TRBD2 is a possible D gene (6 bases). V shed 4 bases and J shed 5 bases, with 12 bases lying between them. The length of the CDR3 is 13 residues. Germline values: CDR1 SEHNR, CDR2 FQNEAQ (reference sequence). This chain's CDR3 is CASSWDWSHEQYF. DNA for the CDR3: TGTGCCAGCAGCTGGGACTGGAGCCACGAGCAGTACTTC.

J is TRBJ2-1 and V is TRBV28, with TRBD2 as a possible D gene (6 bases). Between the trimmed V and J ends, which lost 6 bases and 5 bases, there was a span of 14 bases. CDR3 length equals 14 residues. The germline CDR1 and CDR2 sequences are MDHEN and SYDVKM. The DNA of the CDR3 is TGTGCCAGCAGGAAAGGACTAACCAACAATGAGCAGTTCTTC. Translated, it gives CASRKGLTNNEQFF.

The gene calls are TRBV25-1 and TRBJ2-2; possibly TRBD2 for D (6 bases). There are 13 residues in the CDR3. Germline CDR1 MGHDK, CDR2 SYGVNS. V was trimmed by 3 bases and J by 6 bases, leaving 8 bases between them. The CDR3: CASSDRESGELFF. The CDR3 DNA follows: TGTGCCAGCAGTGACCGGGAGTCCGGGGAGCTGTTTTTT.

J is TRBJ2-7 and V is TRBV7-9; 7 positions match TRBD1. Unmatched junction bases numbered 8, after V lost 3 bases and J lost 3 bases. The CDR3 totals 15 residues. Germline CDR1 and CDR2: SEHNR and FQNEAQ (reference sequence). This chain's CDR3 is CASSFPTGFHYEQYF. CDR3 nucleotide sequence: TGTGCCAGCAGCTTCCCGACAGGGTTTCACTACGAGCAGTACTTC.

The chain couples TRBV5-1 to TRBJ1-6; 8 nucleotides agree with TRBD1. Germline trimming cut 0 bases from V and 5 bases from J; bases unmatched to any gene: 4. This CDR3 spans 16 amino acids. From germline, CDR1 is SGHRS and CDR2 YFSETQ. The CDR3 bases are TGCGCCAGCAGCTTGGGTCAGGGGGCGAATAATTCACCCCTCCACTTT. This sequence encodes CASSLGQGANNSPLHF.

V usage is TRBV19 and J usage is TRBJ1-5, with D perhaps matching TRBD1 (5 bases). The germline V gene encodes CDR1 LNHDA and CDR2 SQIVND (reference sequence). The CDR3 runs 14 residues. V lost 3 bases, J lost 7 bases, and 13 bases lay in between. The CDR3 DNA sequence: TGTGCCAGTAGTATCCCAGGGCGTGGGCAGCCCCAGCATTTT. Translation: CASSIPGRGQPQHF.

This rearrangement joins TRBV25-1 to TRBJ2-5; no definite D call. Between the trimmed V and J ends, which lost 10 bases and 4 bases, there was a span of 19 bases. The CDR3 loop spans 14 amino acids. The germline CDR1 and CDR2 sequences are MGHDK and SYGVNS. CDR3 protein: CATVSTITRETQYF. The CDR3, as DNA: TGTGCCACCGTCAGTACTATAACCCGAGAGACCCAGTACTTC.

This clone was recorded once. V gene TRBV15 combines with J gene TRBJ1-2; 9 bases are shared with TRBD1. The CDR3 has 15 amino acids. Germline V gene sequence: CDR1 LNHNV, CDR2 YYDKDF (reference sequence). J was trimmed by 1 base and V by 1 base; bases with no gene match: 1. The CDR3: CATSRAGQGNYGYTF. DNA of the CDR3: TGTGCCACCAGCAGAGCGGGACAGGGTAACTATGGCTACACCTTC.

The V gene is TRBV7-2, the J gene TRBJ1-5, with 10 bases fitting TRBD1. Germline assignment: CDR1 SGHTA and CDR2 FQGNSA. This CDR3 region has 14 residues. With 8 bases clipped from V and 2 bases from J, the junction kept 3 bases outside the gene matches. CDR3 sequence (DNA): TGTGCCAGCCAGGGGACAGGGGGCAATCAGCCCCAGCATTTT. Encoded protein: CASQGTGGNQPQHF.

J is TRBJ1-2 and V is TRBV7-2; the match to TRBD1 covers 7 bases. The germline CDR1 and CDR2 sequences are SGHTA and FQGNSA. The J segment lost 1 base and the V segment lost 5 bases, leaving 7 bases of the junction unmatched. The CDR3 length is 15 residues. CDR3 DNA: TGTGCCAGCAGCCCAGGGGGGTTGATTAACTATGGCTACACCTTC. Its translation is CASSPGGLINYGYTF.

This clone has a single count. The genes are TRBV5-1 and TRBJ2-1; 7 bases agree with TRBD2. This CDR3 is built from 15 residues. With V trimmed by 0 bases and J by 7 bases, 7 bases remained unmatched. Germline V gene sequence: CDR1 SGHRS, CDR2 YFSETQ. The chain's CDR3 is CASSLAERGRNEQFF. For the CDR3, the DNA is TGCGCCAGCAGCTTGGCCGAACGCGGGAGAAATGAGCAGTTCTTC.

CDR3 DNA: TGTGCCAGCAGCTTACAGGTCCGGAACACCGGGGAGCTGTTTTTT. It specifies CASSLQVRNTGELFF. The V gene is TRBV7-3, the J gene TRBJ2-2; D is uncertain. This CDR3 region has 15 residues. V gave up 2 bases and J gave up 1 base, with 8 bases separating them. Germline values: CDR1 SGHTA, CDR2 FQGTGA.

CDR3 bases: TGTGCCAGCAGCGTAGGACCCGGAGGCACAACTAATGAAAAACTGTTTTTT. It codes for CASSVGPGGTTNEKLFF. The chain is built from TRBV9 and TRBJ1-4; D is uncertain. V shed 0 bases and J shed 0 bases, with 12 bases lying between them. Germline CDR1 and CDR2: SGDLS and YYNGEE. There are 17 residues in the CDR3.

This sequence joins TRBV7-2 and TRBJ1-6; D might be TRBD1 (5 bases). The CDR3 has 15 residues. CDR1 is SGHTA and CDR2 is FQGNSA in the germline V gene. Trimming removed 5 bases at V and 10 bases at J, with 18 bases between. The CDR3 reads CASSRFGQGGSPLHF. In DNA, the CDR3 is TGTGCCAGCAGCCGCTTTGGGCAGGGAGGATCACCCCTCCACTTT. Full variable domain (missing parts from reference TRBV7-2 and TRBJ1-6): GAGVSQSPSNKVTEKGKDVELRCDPISGHTALYWYRQSLGQGLEFLIYFQGNSAPDKSGLPSDRFSAERTGGSVSTLTIQRTQQEDSAVYLCASSRFGQGGSPLHFGNGTRLTVT.

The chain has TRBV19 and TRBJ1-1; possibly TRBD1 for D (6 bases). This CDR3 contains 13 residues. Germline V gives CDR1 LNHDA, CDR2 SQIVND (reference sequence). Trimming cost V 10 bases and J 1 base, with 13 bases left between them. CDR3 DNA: TGTGCCACTTCACCGACAGGGAACACTGAAGCTTTCTTT. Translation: CATSPTGNTEAFF. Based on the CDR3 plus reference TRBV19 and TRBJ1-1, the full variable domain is DGGITQSPKYLFRKEGQNVTLSCEQNLNHDAMYWYRQDPGQGLRLIYYSQIVNDFQKGDIAEGYSVSREKKESFPLTVTSAQKNPTAFYLCATSPTGNTEAFFGQGTRLTVV.